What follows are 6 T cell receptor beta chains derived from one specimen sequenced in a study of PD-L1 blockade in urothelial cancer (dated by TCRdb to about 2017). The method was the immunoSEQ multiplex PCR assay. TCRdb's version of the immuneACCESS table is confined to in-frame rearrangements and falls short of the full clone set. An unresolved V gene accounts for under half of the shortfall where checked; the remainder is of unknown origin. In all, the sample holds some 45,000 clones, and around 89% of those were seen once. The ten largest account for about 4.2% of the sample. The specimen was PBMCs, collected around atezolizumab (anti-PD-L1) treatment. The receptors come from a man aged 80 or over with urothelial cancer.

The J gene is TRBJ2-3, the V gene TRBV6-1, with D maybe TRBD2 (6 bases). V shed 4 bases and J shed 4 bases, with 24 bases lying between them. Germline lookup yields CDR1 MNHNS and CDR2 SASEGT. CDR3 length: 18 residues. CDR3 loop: CASSVRSRAEGRPDTQYF. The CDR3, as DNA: TGTGCCAGCAGTGTCCGATCAAGGGCGGAGGGGAGACCAGATACGCAGTATTTT.

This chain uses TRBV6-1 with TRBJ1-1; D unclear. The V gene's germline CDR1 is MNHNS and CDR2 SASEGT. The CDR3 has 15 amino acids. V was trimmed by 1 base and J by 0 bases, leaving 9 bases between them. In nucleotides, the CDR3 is TGTGCCAGCAGTGAAGGTCGGCAGGTGAACACTGAAGCTTTCTTT. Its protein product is CASSEGRQVNTEAFF.

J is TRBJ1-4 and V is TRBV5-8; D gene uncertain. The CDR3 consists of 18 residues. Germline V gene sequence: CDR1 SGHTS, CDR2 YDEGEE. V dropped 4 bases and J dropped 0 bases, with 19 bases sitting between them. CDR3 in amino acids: CASSPGQVLFATNEKLFF. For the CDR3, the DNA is TGTGCCAGCAGCCCCGGCCAGGTTCTATTTGCAACTAATGAAAAACTGTTTTTT.

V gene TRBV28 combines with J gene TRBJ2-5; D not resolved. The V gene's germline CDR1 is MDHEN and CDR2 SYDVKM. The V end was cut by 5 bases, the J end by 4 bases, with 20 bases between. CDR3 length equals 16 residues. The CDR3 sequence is CASSPRVRTPGETQYF. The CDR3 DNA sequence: TGTGCCAGCAGTCCACGGGTCCGCACCCCTGGAGAGACCCAGTACTTC.

The CDR3 DNA follows: TGTGCCAGCAGTTTCGCGGTCGTTACAGAGCAGTTCTTC. Protein sequence: CASSFAVVTEQFF. The chain joins TRBV27 to TRBJ2-1; D call uncertain. The CDR3 runs 13 residues. The germline gives CDR1 MNHEY, CDR2 SMNVEV (reference sequence). V was clipped by 3 bases and J by 10 bases, with 13 bases between them.

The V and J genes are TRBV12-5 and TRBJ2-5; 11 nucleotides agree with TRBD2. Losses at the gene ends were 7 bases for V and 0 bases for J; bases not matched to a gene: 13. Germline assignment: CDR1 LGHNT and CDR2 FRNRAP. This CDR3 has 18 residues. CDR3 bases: TGTGCTAGTGCCCTTAGTCGGGGACTAGCGGTGTACCAAGAGACCCAGTACTTC. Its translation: CASALSRGLAVYQETQYF.